This TCR beta chain was identified in a study of post-analysis software for immune sequencing data. About the research overall: The patients showed relapsing-remitting, secondary progressive and progressive-relapsing multiple sclerosis courses. Notes on the study in general: Compared with controls, patients showed significantly lower normalized Chao1 diversity. Four or five TRBV segments (TRBV5-6, TRBV5-1 and TRBV20-1 among them) occurred more frequently in patients than in controls.

The CDR3 contains 14 residues. Germline values: CDR1 SQVTM, CDR2 ANQGSEA. V was pared by 6 bases and J by 0 bases, with 12 bases between. Incorporated into the TCR beta cDNA libraries were unique molecular identifiers, which served to reduce PCR and sequencing biases. Yield was approximately 500,000 cDNA molecules from around 1 to 9.1 million T cells. Using its own MiXCR run on the PCR reads, TCRdb lists one record per CDR3 protein. This sample has about 820,000 distinct CDR3 sequences, with roughly half found just once. Of note for this clonotype: Its antigen is unknown.

This chain links TRBV29-1 with TRBJ2-1; D might be TRBD2 (6 bases). Input material: blood. This clonotype was obtained from a girl under 18 with multiple sclerosis. CDR3 DNA: TGCAGCGTCCCGGGACTGCTCTCCTACAATGAGCAGTTCTTC. It yields the protein CSVPGLLSYNEQFF.